This is a list of T cell receptor beta chains from one sample in a study of blood T cell repertoires in COVID-19. Assay: immunoSEQ multiplex PCR; the TCRdb copy retains only in-frame clones and omits some. The sample consists of 20,000 to 25,000 clones, over 75% of them appearing once. Material: peripheral blood. All receptors come from a human donor in a cohort sampled during active COVID-19. The donor label of this sample is uncertain. Each CDR3 is given with its conserved first and last residue. The D gene is left open where the match is weak. Not all rows give a size; the values are once, few, many and, for expanded clones, a class.

v_gene	j_gene	abundance	d_gene	CDR3aa	CDR3nt
TRBV27	TRBJ2-1	.	.	CASSSMGRRDEQFF	TGTGCCAGCAGTTCCATGGGCCGGCGGGATGAGCAGTTCTTC
TRBV6-2/TRBV6-3	TRBJ2-1	.	TRBD2	CASSTGLAGPSSYNEQFF	TGTGCCAGCAGTACCGGGCTAGCGGGGCCTAGCTCCTACAATGAGCAGTTCTTC
TRBV27	TRBJ1-3	.	TRBD1	CASSIRQGSGNTIYF	TGTGCCAGCAGTATCCGACAGGGGTCTGGAAACACCATATATTTT
TRBV19	TRBJ2-1	.	TRBD2	CASSIYSSGLHNEQFF	TGTGCCAGTAGTATATATTCTAGCGGGCTCCACAATGAGCAGTTCTTC
TRBV4-1	TRBJ1-1	few	.	CASSQESGGYTEAFF	TGCGCCAGCAGCCAAGAGTCGGGGGGGTACACTGAAGCTTTCTTT
TRBV11-2	TRBJ2-1	.	.	CASSARQVRFF	TGTGCCAGCAGCGCCCGACAGGTTAGATTCTTC
TRBV19	TRBJ2-5	.	.	CASSVSTGLETQYF	TGTGCCAGTAGTGTCTCGACAGGATTAGAGACCCAGTACTTC
TRBV4-1	TRBJ1-1	.	TRBD1	CASSHPRGQGTNTEAFF	TGCGCCAGCAGCCACCCCCGCGGACAGGGGACTAACACTGAAGCTTTCTTT
TRBV15	TRBJ2-3	.	TRBD2	CATSRERAGVGDTQYF	TGTGCCACCAGCAGAGAGCGAGCGGGAGTAGGAGATACGCAGTATTTT
TRBV5-1	TRBJ1-4	.	TRBD1	CASKTGPNEKLFF	TGCGCCAGCAAGACAGGGCCTAATGAAAAACTGTTTTTT
TRBV5-1	TRBJ2-2	once	TRBD2	CASRQSGDPTGELFF	TGCGCCAGCAGACAGAGCGGGGATCCTACCGGGGAGCTGTTTTTT
TRBV9	TRBJ1-1	.	TRBD1	CASSQGQARTEAFF	TGTGCCAGCAGTCAAGGACAGGCACGGACTGAAGCTTTCTTT
TRBV5-4	TRBJ1-2	.	.	CASSLGGEGYGYTF	TGTGCCAGCAGCTTGGGTGGGGAGGGCTATGGCTACACCTTC
TRBV27	TRBJ2-7	.	.	CASSLQESYEQYF	TGTGCCAGCAGCCTACAGGAATCCTACGAGCAGTACTTC
TRBV19	TRBJ2-2	few	.	CASSISGSRNTGELFF	TGTGCCAGTAGTATATCCGGGTCCCGAAACACCGGGGAGCTGTTTTTT